What follows are 7 T cell receptor beta chains derived from one specimen sequenced in a study of T-cell memory formation after mild COVID-19. TCRdb ran MiXCR on the 5' RACE reads and lists one entry per CDR3 protein. The sample comprises approximately 89,000 distinct CDR3 sequences, roughly 13% of which are singletons, and roughly 40% rests with the top ten. What was sequenced was PBMCs or a T cell subset sorted from them (not recorded which). The receptor set was obtained from a man younger than 35 who had mild COVID-19 (a few samples of this study predate the infection). Cell type and time point are not known.

The rearrangement uses TRBV4-2 and TRBJ2-7; 7 nucleotides align to TRBD2. The V segment lost 1 base and the J segment 3 bases; nucleotides outside the gene matches: 12. The CDR3 is 17 residues long. The germline V gene has CDR1 LGHNA and CDR2 YNFKEQ. CDR3 nucleotides: TGTGCCAGCAGCCAAGTCGGCGCGGGGGTGGTGGGCTACGAGCAGTACTTC. Its protein is CASSQVGAGVVGYEQYF.

The CDR3 DNA sequence: TGTGCCAGCAGTCGAGGGGGGGTGGGCTACACCTTC. Residues: CASSRGGVGYTF. This chain joins TRBV27 and TRBJ1-2, with TRBD1 as a possible D gene (6 bases). Trimming stripped 5 bases from V and 8 bases from J, with 12 bases between. The CDR3 covers 12 residues. Per germline, CDR1 MNHEY and CDR2 SMNVEV (reference sequence).

V usage is TRBV24-1 and J usage is TRBJ2-2; D remains ambiguous. Per the germline V gene, CDR1 is KGHDR and CDR2 is SFDVKD. V dropped 2 bases and J dropped 1 base, with 10 bases sitting between them. This CDR3 spans 16 amino acids. CDR3 sequence: CATSDSRTGNTGELFF. In nucleotides, the CDR3 is TGTGCCACCAGTGATTCCAGGACGGGGAACACCGGGGAGCTGTTTTTT.

The chain is built from TRBV12-3 or TRBV12-4 and TRBJ2-6; D uncertain. The V gene lost 3 bases and the J gene lost 2 bases, with 8 bases spanning the gap. The CDR3 is 15 amino acids. CDR3 nucleotides: TGTGCCAGCAGTTTGGGGTACCCTGGGGCCAACGTCCTGACTTTC. It specifies CASSLGYPGANVLTF.

The chain's CDR3 is CASRPGQGTSYEQYV. CDR3 DNA sequence: TGTGCCAGCAGACCGGGACAGGGGACCTCCTACGAGCAGTACGTC. V and J are TRBV2 and TRBJ2-7; the match to TRBD1 covers 10 bases. This CDR3 is 15 amino acids long. CDR1 is SNHLY, CDR2 FYNNEI, per germline. V shed 6 bases, J shed 0 bases, and the junction held 5 bases outside the gene matches.

The V call is TRBV7-9, the J call TRBJ2-5; the match to TRBD1 covers 9 bases. This CDR3 spans 15 amino acids. Per the germline V gene, CDR1 is SEHNR and CDR2 is FQNEAQ (reference sequence). V was pared by 7 bases and J by 5 bases, with 11 bases of the junction left unmatched. CDR3 coding DNA: TGTGCCAGCACCTGGTGGGACAGGGCGTTGGAGACCCAGTACTTC. It yields the protein CASTWWDRALETQYF.

This clonotype has a single count. This chain connects TRBV6-5 to TRBJ1-6; a weak D match, TRBD1 (5 bases). Trimming took off 0 bases at V and 10 bases at J, with 10 bases between the two ends. This CDR3 region has 14 residues. Germline CDR1 reads MNHEY; CDR2 reads SVGAGI. In DNA, the CDR3 is TGTGCCAGCAGTTACTCGGTCGGGGGGTCACCCCTCCACTTT. Translation: CASSYSVGGSPLHF.